This is a list of T cell receptor beta chains from one sample in a study of T cell responses to AZD1222 COVID-19 vaccine. Clones were sequenced by immunoSEQ multiplex PCR, and TCRdb holds only the in-frame ones, with some missing. Among about 97,000 clones listed, 87% were seen once. The starting material was peripheral blood, obtained 28 days after the second AZD1222 dose. Receptors were obtained from an adult who received the AZD1222 COVID-19 vaccine. The CDR3 runs from the conserved cysteine through the conserved F or W. Fields, in order: V gene, clone size, D gene, CDR3 length, J gene, CDR3 protein, CDR3 DNA. D genes are given only for firm matches. Clone size is stated in some rows and not others, as once, few, many or a class when expanded.

>TRBV18|.|.|12|TRBJ1-1
CASAHRDTEAFF
TGTGCCAGCGCACACCGGGACACTGAAGCTTTCTTT
>TRBV11-2|.|TRBD1|18|TRBJ1-6
CASSSSRQGKSYNSPLHF
TGTGCCAGCAGCTCCAGTAGACAGGGGAAATCCTATAATTCACCCCTCCACTTT
>TRBV9|.|.|13|TRBJ1-1
CASSWDPNTEAFF
TGTGCCAGCAGCTGGGATCCGAACACTGAAGCTTTCTTT
>TRBV27|.|.|15|TRBJ1-4
CASSKGSATNEKLFF
TGTGCCAGCAGTAAGGGCTCTGCAACTAATGAAAAACTGTTTTTT
>TRBV12-1|.|.|11|TRBJ2-7
CASSPHYEQYF
TGTGCCAGCAGCCCACATTACGAGCAGTACTTC
>TRBV9|.|.|12|TRBJ1-6
CASSVLGSPLHF
TGTGCCAGCAGCGTACTTGGTTCACCCCTCCACTTT
>TRBV7-9|.|.|14|TRBJ2-5
CASSSEGEGETQYF
TGTGCCAGCAGCTCCGAGGGGGAGGGAGAGACCCAGTACTTC
>TRBV7-2|.|.|15|TRBJ2-2
CASSSGRTNTGELFF
TGTGCCAGCAGCTCTGGACGGACGAACACCGGGGAGCTGTTTTTT
>TRBV28|.|.|15|TRBJ2-2
CASSFGQGITGELFF
TGTGCCAGCAGTTTCGGGCAGGGAATAACCGGGGAGCTGTTTTTT
>TRBV6-5|.|.|16|TRBJ1-3
CASSSGTANSGNTIYF
TGTGCCAGCAGTTCTGGGACGGCCAACTCTGGAAACACCATATATTTT
>TRBV10-3|.|.|15|TRBJ2-5
CAISTGAKIGETQYF
TGTGCCATCAGTACGGGAGCTAAAATCGGGGAGACCCAGTACTTC
>TRBV2|.|.|15|TRBJ2-5
CASSLNRVVVETQYF
TGTGCCAGCAGTCTAAACAGGGTAGTGGTGGAGACCCAGTACTTC
>TRBV6-5|few|.|13|TRBJ2-7
CASGSSGSYEQYF
TGTGCCAGCGGCTCATCCGGGAGCTACGAGCAGTACTTC
>TRBV29-1|.|TRBD1|12|TRBJ2-7
CSGGQGSYEQYF
TGCAGCGGAGGACAGGGCTCCTACGAGCAGTACTTC
>TRBV2|.|.|11|TRBJ1-1
CASSAYTEAFF
TGTGCCAGCAGCGCTTACACTGAAGCTTTCTTT
>TRBV6-6|.|.|14|TRBJ1-1
CASSRGGASTEAFF
TGTGCCAGCAGTCGGGGGGGGGCATCCACTGAAGCTTTCTTT
>TRBV5-5|.|.|13|TRBJ1-1
CASSLGTGVEAFF
TGTGCCAGCAGCCTTGGGACTGGGGTTGAAGCTTTCTTT
>TRBV27|.|.|18|TRBJ2-1
CASSLSVRRLSSYNEQFF
TGTGCCAGCAGTTTATCCGTTAGACGGTTGAGCTCCTACAATGAGCAGTTCTTC
>TRBV7-2|.|.|10|TRBJ2-1
CASSPLGQFF
TGTGCCAGCAGCCCCCTAGGGCAGTTCTTC
>TRBV29-1|.|TRBD2|16|TRBJ2-7
CSVEGIAGGSFSEQYF
TGCAGCGTTGAGGGAATAGCGGGAGGGTCTTTTAGCGAGCAGTACTTC
>TRBV27|.|.|16|TRBJ2-2
CASSPPSPANTGELFF
TGTGCCAGCAGCCCCCCGTCCCCAGCGAACACCGGGGAGCTGTTTTTT
>TRBV4-1|.|.|15|TRBJ1-5
CASSQSGQRDQPQHF
TGCGCCAGCAGCCAATCGGGACAAAGAGATCAGCCCCAGCATTTT
>TRBV7-2|.|.|17|TRBJ1-3
CASSQYRPPYSGNTIYF
TGTGCCAGCAGCCAATATCGACCGCCGTACTCTGGAAACACCATATATTTT
>TRBV6-5|.|.|15|TRBJ2-2
CASSFIQGGAGELFF
TGTGCCAGCAGCTTCATACAGGGGGGGGCCGGGGAGCTGTTTTTT
>TRBV9|.|.|16|TRBJ1-1
CASSVGPGALIPEAFF
TGTGCCAGCAGCGTTGGGCCGGGGGCGCTCATCCCTGAAGCTTTCTTT
>TRBV7-8|.|.|15|TRBJ2-7
CASSLSSFSSYEQYF
TGTGCCAGCAGCTTGTCCAGCTTTAGCTCCTACGAGCAGTACTTC
>TRBV3-1/TRBV3-2|.|.|12|TRBJ2-7
CASSQEVGEQYF
TGTGCCAGCAGCCAAGAAGTAGGCGAGCAGTACTTC
>TRBV19|.|.|15|TRBJ1-6
CASSIVGGADSPLHF
TGTGCCAGTAGTATAGTGGGGGGGGCCGATTCACCCCTCCACTTT
>TRBV28|.|.|15|TRBJ1-3
CASTADSPLANTIYF
TGTGCCAGCACCGCGGACTCTCCTCTGGCAAACACCATATATTTT